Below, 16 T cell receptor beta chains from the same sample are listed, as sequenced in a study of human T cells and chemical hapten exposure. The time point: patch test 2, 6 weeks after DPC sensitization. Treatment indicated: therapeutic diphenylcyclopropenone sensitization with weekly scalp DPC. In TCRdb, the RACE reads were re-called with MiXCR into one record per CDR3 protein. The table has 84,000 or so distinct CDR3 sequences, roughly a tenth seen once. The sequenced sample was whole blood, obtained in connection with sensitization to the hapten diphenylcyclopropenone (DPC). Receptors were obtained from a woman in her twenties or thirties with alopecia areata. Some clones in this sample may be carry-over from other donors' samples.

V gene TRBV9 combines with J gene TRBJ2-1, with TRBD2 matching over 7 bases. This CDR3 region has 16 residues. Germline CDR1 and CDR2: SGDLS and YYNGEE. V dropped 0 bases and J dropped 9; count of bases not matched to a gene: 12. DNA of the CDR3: TGTGCCAGCAGCGTAGATAGAAACCCGTTAGCGGGTGAGCAGTTCTTC. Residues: CASSVDRNPLAGEQFF.

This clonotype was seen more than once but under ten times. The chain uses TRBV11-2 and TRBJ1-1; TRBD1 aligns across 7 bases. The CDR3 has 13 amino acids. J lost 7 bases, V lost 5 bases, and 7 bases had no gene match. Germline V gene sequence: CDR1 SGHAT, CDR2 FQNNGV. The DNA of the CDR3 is TGTGCCAGCAGCCGAGACAGGGTTAGTGAAGCTTTCTTT. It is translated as CASSRDRVSEAFF.

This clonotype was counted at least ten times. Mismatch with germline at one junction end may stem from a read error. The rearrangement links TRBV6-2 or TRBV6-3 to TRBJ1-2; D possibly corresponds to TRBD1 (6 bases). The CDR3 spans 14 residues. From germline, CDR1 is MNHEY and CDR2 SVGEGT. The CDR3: CASSNSGQTYGYTF. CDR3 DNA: TGTGCCAGCAGTAACTCCGGACAGACCTATGGCTACACCTTC.

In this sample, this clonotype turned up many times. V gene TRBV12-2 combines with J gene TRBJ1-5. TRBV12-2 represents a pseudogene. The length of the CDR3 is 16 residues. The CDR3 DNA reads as TGTGCAAGTCCCCTGGAACGGGAGGGAGGGAGTCAGCCCCAGCATTTT. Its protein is CASPLEREGGSQPQHF.

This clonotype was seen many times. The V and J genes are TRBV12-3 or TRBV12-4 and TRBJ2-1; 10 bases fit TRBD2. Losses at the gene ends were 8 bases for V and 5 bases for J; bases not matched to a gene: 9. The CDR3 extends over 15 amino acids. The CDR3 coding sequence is TGTGCCAGCGCCCGACTAGCGGGTGATCACAATGAGCAGTTCTTC. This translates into CASARLAGDHNEQFF.

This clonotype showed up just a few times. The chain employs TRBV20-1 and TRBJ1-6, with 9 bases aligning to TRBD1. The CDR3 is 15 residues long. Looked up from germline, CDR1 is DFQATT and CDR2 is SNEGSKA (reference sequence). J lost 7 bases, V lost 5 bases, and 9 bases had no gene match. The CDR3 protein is CSAGGTQGANSPLHF. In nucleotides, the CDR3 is TGCAGTGCTGGGGGGACACAGGGGGCAAATTCACCCCTCCACTTT.

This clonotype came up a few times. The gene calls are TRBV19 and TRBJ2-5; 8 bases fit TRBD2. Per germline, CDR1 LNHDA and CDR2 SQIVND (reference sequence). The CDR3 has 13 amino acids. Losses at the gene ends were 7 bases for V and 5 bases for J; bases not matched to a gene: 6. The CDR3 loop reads CASTSGSVETQYF. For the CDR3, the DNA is TGTGCCAGTACCAGCGGGAGTGTTGAGACCCAGTACTTC.

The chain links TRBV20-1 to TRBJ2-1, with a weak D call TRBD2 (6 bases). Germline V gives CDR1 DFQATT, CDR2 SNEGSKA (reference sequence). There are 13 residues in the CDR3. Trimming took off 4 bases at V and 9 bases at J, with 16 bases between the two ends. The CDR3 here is CSATGLRGSEQFF. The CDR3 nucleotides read TGCAGTGCTACGGGACTCCGAGGTAGTGAGCAGTTCTTC.

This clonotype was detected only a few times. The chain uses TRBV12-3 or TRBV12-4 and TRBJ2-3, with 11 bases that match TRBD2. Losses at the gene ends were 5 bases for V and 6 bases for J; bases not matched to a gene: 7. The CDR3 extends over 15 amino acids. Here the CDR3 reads CASSQLAGVGDTQYF. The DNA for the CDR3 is TGTGCCAGCAGTCAACTAGCGGGAGTGGGCGATACGCAGTATTTT.

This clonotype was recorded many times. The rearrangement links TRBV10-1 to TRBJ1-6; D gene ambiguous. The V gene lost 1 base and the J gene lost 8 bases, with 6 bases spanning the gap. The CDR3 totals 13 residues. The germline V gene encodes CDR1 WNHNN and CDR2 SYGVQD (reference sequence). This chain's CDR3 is CASSEFMDSPLHF. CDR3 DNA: TGCGCCAGCAGTGAGTTCATGGATTCACCCCTCCACTTT.

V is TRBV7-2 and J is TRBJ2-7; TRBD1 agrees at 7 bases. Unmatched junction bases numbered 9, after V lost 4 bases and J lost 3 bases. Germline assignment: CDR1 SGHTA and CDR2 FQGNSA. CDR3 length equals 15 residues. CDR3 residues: CASSSTRDRYYEQYF. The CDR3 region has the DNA TGTGCCAGCAGCTCTACCCGGGACAGATACTACGAGCAGTACTTC.

CDR3 protein: CASSSRDIYEQYF. The CDR3 nucleotides are TGCGCCAGCAGCTCGCGGGACATTTACGAGCAGTACTTC. The chain recombines TRBV5-1 with TRBJ2-7; either TRBD1 or TRBD2 may supply D (6 bases each). CDR3 length: 13 residues. CDR1 and CDR2 (germline): SGHRS, YFSETQ. V was pared by 3 bases and J by 4 bases, with 11 bases between. Combining the CDR3 with reference TRBV5-1 and TRBJ2-7 gives the whole variable domain KAGVTQTPRYLIKTRGQQVTLSCSPISGHRSVSWYQQTPGQGLQFLFEYFSETQRNKGNFPGRFSGRQFSNSRSEMNVSTLELGDSALYLCASSSRDIYEQYFGPGTRLTVT.

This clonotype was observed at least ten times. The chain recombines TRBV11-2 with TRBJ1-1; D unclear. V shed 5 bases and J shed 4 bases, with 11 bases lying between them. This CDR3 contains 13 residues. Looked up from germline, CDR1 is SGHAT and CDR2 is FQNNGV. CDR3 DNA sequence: TGTGCCAGCAGCCTGGAGGGAGGCACTGAAGCTTTCTTT. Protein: CASSLEGGTEAFF.

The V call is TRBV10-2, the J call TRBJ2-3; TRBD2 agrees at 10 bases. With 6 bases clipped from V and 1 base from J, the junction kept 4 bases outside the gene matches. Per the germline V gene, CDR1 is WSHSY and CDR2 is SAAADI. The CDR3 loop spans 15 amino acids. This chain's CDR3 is CASRAGTSGTDTQYF. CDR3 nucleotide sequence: TGCGCCAGCAGAGCCGGGACTAGCGGCACAGATACGCAGTATTTT.

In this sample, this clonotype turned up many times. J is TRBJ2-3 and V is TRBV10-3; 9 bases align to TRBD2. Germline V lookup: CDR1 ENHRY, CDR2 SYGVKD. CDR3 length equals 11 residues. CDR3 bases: TGTGCAGCGGGGGGAGCAGATACGCAGTATTTT. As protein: CAAGGADTQYF.

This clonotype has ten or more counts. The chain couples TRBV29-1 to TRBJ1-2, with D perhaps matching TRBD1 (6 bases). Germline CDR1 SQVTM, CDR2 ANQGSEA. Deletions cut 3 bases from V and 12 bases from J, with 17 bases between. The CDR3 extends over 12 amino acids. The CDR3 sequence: CSVETIQGMNTF. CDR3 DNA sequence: TGCAGCGTTGAGACGATACAGGGTATGAACACCTTC.